The source of this T cell receptor (beta chain) is a study of T cells in localized non-small cell lung cancer. Whole-study results and caveats: Blood T cell density predicted longer survival; adjacent-lung clonality, shorter.

Regarding this clone: Its specificity is unknown.

Here immunoSEQ multiplex PCR was the method, and the copy in TCRdb shows in-frame clones only, minus some. The repertoire has about 33,000 clones, just under 80% of them found once; the top ten carry about 15%. The V gene's germline CDR1 is SNHLY and CDR2 FYNNEI. The CDR3 consists of 16 residues. V lost 5 bases and J 2 bases, leaving 17 bases between the germline ends. The genes are TRBV2 and TRBJ2-3; tentative D call: TRBD2 (6 bases). This receptor was identified in a male donor older than 55 with stage III squamous cell lung carcinoma. Sequenced material: peripheral blood, taken before any cancer treatment. The CDR3 sequence is CASSPMGSGATDTQYF. CDR3 sequence (DNA): TGTGCCAGCAGTCCTATGGGGTCGGGAGCCACAGATACGCAGTATTTT.